Reported below is one TCR beta chain. This sample stems from a study of blood T cell repertoires in COVID-19. About the research overall: Donors in Cohort 3 counted as recovered after two negative PCRs, clearance, or symptom resolution. T cells, B-cell-depleted T cells, or PBMCs provided the cDNA or gDNA that served as material.

Participants came from some 23 US areas, aged roughly 18 to 89 years. Produced via immunoSEQ multiplex PCR; TCRdb's table is partial and in-frame only. The table shows 250,000 to 300,000 clones, with around 90% occurring only once. The sequencing input was PBMCs or T cells enriched from blood (not recorded which). The sequence derives from a woman in her fifties or sixties in a cohort exposed to, infected with or recovered from COVID-19 (not recorded which).

The chain's CDR3 is CASSQVIRGPLNTGELFF. CDR3 nucleotide sequence: TGTGCCAGCAGCCAAGTAATTCGAGGGCCGCTGAACACCGGGGAGCTGTTTTTT. This chain connects TRBV4-2 to TRBJ2-2; D perhaps matches TRBD2 (5 bases). The germline CDR1 and CDR2 sequences are LGHNA and YNFKEQ. This CDR3 region has 18 residues. V was pared by 1 base and J by 1 base, with 16 bases between.